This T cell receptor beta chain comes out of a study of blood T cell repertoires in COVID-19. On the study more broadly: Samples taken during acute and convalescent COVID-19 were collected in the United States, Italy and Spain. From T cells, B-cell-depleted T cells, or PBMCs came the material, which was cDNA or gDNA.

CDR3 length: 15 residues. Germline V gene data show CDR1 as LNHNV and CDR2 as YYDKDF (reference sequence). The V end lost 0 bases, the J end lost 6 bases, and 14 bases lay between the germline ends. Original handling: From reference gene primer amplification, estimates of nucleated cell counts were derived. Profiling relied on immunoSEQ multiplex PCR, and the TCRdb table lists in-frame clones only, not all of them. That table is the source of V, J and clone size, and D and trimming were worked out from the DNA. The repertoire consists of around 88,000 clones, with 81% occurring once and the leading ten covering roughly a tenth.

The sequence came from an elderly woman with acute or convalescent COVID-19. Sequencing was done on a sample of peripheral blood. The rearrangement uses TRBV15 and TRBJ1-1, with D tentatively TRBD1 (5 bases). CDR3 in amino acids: CATSRDQRVGAEAFF. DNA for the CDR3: TGTGCCACCAGCAGAGATCAAAGGGTAGGGGCTGAAGCTTTCTTT.